The entry below gives a single TCR beta chain sequence along with its context. The CDR3 totals 13 residues. The V and J ends lost 4 bases and 1 base respectively, with 9 bases between them. Germline CDR1 GTSNPN, CDR2 SVGIG (reference sequence). This sample is drawn from a study of blood T cell repertoires in COVID-19. Study background: Spain, Italy and the United States supplied samples that represented acute and convalescent COVID-19.

Original methodology: Cell counts per sample came from amplifying reference gene primers. Here immunoSEQ multiplex PCR was the method, and the copy in TCRdb shows in-frame clones only, minus some. The V and J calls and clone size come from that table; D and trimming were worked out from the DNA. The sample records around 140,000 clones, 86% being singletons. The J gene is TRBJ2-3, the V gene TRBV30; the D is unclear. The TCR originated in a woman aged 60 to 75 with acute or convalescent COVID-19. The sequencing sample was made of peripheral blood. The chain's CDR3 is CAWNYIRTDTQYF. CDR3 bases: TGTGCCTGGAACTACATTCGCACAGATACGCAGTATTTT.